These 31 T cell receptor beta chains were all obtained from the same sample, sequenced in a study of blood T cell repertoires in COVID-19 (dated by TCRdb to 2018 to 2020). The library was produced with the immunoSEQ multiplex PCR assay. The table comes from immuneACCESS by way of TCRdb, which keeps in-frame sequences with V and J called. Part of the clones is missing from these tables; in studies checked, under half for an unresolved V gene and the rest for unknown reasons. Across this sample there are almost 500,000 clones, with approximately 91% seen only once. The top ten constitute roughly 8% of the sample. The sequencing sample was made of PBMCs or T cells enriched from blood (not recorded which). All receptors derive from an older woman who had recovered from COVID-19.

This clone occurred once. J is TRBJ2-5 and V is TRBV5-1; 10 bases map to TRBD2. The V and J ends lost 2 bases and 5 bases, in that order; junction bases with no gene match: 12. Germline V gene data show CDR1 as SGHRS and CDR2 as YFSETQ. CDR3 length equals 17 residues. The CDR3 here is CASSFPRTAGGPETQYF. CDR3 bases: TGCGCCAGCAGCTTTCCGCGAACAGCGGGGGGGCCGGAGACCCAGTACTTC. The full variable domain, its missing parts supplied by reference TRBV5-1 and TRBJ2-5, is KAGVTQTPRYLIKTRGQQVTLSCSPISGHRSVSWYQQTPGQGLQFLFEYFSETQRNKGNFPGRFSGRQFSNSRSEMNVSTLELGDSALYLCASSFPRTAGGPETQYFGPGTRLLVL.

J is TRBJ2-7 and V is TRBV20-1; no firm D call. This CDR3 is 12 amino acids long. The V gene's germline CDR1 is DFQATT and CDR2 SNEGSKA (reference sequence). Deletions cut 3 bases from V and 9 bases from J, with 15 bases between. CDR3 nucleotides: TGCAGTGCTAGTGGCGATGGGCCGGTGCAGTACGTC. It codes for CSASGDGPVQYV.

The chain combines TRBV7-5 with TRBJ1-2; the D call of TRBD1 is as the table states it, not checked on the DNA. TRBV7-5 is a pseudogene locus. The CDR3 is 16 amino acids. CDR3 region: CARTLGQVFSNYGYTF. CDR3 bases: TGTGCCAGAACCCTGGGACAGGTTTTTTCTAACTATGGCTACACCTTC.

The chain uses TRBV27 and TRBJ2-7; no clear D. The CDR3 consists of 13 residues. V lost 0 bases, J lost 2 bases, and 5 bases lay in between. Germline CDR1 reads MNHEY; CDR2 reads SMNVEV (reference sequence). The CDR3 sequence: CASSLSVAYEQYV. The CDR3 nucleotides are TGTGCCAGCAGTTTATCCGTAGCCTACGAGCAGTACGTC.

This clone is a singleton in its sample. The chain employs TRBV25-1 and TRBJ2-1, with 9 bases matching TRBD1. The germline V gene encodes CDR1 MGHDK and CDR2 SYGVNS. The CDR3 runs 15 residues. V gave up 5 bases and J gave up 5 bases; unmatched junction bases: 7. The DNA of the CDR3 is TGTGCCAGCAGTTGGACGGGACAGGGACACAATGAGCAGTTCTTC. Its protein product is CASSWTGQGHNEQFF.

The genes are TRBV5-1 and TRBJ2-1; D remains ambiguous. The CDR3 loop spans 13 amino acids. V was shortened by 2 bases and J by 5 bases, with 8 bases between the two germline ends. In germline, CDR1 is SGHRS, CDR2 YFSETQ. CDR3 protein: CASSLIADNEQFF. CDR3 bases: TGCGCCAGCAGCTTAATAGCTGACAATGAGCAGTTCTTC.

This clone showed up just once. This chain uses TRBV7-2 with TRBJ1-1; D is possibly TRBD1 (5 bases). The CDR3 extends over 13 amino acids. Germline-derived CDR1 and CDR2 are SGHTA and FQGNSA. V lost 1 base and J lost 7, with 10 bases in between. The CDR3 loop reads CASSLGAGFEAFF. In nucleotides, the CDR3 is TGTGCCAGCAGCTTAGGGGCAGGGTTTGAAGCTTTCTTT. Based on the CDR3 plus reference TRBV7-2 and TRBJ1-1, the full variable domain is GAGVSQSPSNKVTEKGKDVELRCDPISGHTALYWYRQSLGQGLEFLIYFQGNSAPDKSGLPSDRFSAERTGGSVSTLTIQRTQQEDSAVYLCASSLGAGFEAFFGQGTRLTVV.

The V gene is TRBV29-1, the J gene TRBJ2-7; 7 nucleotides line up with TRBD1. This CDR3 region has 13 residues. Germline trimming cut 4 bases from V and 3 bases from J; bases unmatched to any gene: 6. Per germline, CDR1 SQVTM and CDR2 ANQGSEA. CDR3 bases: TGCAGCGTTGTATCGGGACAGCACTACGAGCAGTACTTC. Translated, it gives CSVVSGQHYEQYF.

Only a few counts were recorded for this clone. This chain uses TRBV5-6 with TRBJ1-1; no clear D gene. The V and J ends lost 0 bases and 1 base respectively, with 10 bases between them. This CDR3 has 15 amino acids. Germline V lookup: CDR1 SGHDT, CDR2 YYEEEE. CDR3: CASSLVEQKNTEAFF. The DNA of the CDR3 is TGTGCCAGCAGCTTGGTGGAACAGAAGAACACTGAAGCTTTCTTT. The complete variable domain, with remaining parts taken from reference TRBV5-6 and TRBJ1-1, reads DAGVTQSPTHLIKTRGQQVTLRCSPKSGHDTVSWYQQALGQGPQFIFQYYEEEERQRGNFPDRFSGHQFPNYSSELNVNALLLGDSALYLCASSLVEQKNTEAFFGQGTRLTVV.

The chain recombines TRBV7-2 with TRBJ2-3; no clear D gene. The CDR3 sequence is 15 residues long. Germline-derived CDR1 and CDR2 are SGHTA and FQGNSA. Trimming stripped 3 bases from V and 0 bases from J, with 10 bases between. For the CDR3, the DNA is TGTGCCAGCAGCTTGCGGTCTCTCAGCACAGATACGCAGTATTTT. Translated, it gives CASSLRSLSTDTQYF.

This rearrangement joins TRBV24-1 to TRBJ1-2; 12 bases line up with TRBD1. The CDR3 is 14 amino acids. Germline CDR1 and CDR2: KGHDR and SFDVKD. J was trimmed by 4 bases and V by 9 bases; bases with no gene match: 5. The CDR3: CATEGDRGPYGYTF. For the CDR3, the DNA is TGTGCCACCGAAGGGGACAGGGGGCCCTATGGCTACACCTTC.

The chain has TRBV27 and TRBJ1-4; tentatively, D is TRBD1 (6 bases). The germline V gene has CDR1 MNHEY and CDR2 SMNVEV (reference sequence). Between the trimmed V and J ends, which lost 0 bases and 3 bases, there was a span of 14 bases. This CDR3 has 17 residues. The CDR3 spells CASSLSRGAEANEKLFF. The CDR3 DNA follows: TGTGCCAGCAGTTTATCGCGGGGGGCTGAAGCTAATGAAAAACTGTTTTTT.

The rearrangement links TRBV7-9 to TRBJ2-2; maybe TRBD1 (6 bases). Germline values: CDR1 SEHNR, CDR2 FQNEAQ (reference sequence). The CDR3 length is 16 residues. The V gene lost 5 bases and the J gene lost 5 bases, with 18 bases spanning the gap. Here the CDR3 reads CASSLGTTTSTGELFF. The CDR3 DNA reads TGTGCCAGCAGCCTTGGGACAACCACATCTACCGGGGAGCTGTTTTTT.

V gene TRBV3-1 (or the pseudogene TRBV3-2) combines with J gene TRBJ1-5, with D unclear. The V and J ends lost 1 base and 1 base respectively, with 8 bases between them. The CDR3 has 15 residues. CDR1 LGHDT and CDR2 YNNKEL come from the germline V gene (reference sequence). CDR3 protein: CASSQGQASNQPQHF. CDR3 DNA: TGTGCCAGCAGCCAAGGGCAGGCCAGCAATCAGCCCCAGCATTTT.

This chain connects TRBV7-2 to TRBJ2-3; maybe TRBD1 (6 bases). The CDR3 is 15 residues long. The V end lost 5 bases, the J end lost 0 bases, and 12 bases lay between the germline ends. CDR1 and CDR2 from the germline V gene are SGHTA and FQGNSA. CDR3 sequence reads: CASSLTGFSTDTQYF. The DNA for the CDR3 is TGTGCCAGCAGCCTAACAGGGTTTAGCACAGATACGCAGTATTTT.

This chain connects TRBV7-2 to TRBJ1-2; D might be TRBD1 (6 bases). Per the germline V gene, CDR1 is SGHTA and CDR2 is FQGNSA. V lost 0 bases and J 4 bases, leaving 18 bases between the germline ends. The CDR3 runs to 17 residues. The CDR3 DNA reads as TGTGCCAGCAGCTTAGCGCTTGGGGCAGGGGTGGGCTATGGCTACACCTTC. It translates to CASSLALGAGVGYGYTF.

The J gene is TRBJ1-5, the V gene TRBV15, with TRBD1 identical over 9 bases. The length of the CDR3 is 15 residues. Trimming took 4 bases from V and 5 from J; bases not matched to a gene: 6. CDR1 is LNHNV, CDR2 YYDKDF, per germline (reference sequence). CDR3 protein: CATSKGRTGDQPQHF. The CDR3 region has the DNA TGTGCCACCAGCAAAGGGAGGACAGGGGATCAGCCCCAGCATTTT.

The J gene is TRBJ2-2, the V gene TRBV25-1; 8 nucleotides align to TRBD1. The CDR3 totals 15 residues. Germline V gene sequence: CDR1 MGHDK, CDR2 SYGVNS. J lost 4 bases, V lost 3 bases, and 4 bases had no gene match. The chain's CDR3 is CASSDPRGPTGELFF. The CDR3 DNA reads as TGTGCCAGCAGTGACCCCAGGGGGCCCACCGGGGAGCTGTTTTTT.

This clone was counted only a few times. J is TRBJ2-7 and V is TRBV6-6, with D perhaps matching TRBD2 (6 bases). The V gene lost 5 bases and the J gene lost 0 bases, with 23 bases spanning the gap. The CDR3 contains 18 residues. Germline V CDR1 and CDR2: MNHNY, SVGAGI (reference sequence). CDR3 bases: TGTGCCAGCAGTGGATCTCAGGGACGAGGAGGGCGCTCCTACGAGCAGTACTTC. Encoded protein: CASSGSQGRGGRSYEQYF.

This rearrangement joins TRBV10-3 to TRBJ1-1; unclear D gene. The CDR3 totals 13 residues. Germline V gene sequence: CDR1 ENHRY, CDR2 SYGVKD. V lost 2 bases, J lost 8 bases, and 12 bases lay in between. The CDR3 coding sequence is TGTGCCATCAGTGAGGGGCCTCTACACGAAGCTTTCTTT. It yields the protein CAISEGPLHEAFF.

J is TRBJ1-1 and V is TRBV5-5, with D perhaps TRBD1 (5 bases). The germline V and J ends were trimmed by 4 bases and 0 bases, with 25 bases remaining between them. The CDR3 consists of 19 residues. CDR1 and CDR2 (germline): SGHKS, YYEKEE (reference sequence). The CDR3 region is CASSPHQGISIYMNTEAFF. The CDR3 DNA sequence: TGTGCCAGCAGCCCCCATCAGGGTATCAGCATATATATGAACACTGAAGCTTTCTTT.

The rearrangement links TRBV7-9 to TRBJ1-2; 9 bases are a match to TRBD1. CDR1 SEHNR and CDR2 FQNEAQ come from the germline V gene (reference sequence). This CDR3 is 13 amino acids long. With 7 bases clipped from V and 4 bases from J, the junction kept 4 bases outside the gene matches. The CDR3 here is CASTAGQGYGYTF. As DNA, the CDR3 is TGTGCCAGCACCGCGGGACAGGGCTATGGCTACACCTTC.

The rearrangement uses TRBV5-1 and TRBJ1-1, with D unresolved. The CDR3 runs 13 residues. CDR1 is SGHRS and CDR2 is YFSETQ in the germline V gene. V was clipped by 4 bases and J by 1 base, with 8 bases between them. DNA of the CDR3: TGCGCCAGCAGCGTTCAGTGGAACACTGAAGCTTTCTTT. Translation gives CASSVQWNTEAFF.

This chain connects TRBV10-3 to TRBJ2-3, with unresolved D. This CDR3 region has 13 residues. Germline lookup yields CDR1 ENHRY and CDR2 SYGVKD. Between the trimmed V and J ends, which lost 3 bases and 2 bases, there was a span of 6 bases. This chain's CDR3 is CAISDAVTDTQYF. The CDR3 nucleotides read TGTGCCATCAGTGACGCAGTCACAGATACGCAGTATTTT.

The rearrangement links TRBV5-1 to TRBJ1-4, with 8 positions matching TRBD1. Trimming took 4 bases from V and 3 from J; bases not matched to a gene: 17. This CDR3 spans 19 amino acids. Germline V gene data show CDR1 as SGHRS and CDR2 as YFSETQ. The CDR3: CASSLGQGRRGVANEKLFF. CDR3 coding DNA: TGCGCCAGCAGCCTTGGACAGGGAAGGAGAGGGGTAGCTAATGAAAAACTGTTTTTT.

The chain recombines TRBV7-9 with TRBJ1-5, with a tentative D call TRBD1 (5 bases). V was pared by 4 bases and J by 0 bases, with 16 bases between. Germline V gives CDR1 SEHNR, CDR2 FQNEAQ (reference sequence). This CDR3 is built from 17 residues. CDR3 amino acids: CASSYGTGAYSNQPQHF. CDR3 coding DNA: TGTGCCAGCAGCTACGGGACGGGAGCTTATAGCAATCAGCCCCAGCATTTT.

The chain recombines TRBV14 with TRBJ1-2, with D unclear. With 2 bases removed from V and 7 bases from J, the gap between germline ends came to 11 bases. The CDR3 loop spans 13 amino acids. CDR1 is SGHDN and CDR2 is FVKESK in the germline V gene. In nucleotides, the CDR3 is TGTGCCAGCAGCCAAACAGCTCTCGCTGGCTACACCTTC. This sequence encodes CASSQTALAGYTF.

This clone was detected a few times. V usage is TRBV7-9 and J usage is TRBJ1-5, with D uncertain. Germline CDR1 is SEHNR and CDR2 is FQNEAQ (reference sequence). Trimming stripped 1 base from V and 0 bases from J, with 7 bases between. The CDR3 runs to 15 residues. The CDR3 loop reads CASSLVGDSNQPQHF. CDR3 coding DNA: TGTGCCAGCAGCTTAGTGGGAGATAGCAATCAGCCCCAGCATTTT.

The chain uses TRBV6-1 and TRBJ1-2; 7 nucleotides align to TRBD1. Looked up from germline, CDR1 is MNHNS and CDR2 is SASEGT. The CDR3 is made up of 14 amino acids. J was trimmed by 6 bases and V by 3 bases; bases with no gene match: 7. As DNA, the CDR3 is TGTGCCAGCAGTGAGACCAGGGGGTGGAATGGCTACACCTTC. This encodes CASSETRGWNGYTF.

CDR3 region: CASSPTGTGDGYTF. The CDR3 nucleotides are TGTGCCAGCAGTCCCACCGGGACAGGGGATGGCTACACCTTC. This rearrangement joins TRBV2 to TRBJ1-2; 10 nucleotides align to TRBD1. Germline assignment: CDR1 SNHLY and CDR2 FYNNEI. CDR3 size: 14 residues. V lost 5 bases to trimming and J lost 6 bases; unmatched junction nucleotides: 6.

CDR3 loop: CASSLDRVAEQYV. The CDR3, as DNA: TGTGCCAGCAGCTTAGATAGAGTAGCCGAGCAGTACGTC. This chain uses TRBV11-2 with TRBJ2-7; D gene ambiguous. The germline gives CDR1 SGHAT, CDR2 FQNNGV. V gave up 0 bases and J gave up 6 bases, with 9 bases separating them. The CDR3 runs 13 residues.